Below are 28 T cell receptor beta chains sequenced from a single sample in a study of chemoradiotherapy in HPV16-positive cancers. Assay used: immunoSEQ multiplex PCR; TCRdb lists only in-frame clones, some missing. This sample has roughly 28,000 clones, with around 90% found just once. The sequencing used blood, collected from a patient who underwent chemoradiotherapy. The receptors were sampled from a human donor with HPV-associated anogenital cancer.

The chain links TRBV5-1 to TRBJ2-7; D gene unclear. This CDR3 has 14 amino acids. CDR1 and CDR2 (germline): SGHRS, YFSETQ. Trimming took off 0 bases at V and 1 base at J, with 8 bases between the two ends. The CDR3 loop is CASSLVLGSYEQYF. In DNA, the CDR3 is TGCGCCAGCAGCTTGGTTCTGGGGTCCTACGAGCAGTACTTC.

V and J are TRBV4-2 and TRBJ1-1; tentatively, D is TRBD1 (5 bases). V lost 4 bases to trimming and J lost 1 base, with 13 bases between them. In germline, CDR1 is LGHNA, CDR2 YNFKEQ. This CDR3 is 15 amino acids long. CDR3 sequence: CASSRKSGGNTEAFF. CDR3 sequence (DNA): TGTGCCAGCAGCCGTAAGAGCGGGGGGAACACTGAAGCTTTCTTT.

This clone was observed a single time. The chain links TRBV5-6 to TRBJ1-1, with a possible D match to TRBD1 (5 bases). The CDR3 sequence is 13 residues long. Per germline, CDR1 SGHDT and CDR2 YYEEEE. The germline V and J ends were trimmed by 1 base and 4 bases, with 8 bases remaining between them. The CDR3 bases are TGTGCCAGCAGCTTGTGGGGGGGCACTGAAGCTTTCTTT. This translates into CASSLWGGTEAFF.

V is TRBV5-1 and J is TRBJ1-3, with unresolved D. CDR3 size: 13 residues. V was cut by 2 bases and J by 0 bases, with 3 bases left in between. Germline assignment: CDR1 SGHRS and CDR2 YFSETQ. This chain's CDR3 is CASSLTSGNTIYF. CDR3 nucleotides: TGCGCCAGCAGCTTAACCTCTGGAAACACCATATATTTT. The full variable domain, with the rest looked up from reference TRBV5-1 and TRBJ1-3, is KAGVTQTPRYLIKTRGQQVTLSCSPISGHRSVSWYQQTPGQGLQFLFEYFSETQRNKGNFPGRFSGRQFSNSRSEMNVSTLELGDSALYLCASSLTSGNTIYFGEGSWLTVV.

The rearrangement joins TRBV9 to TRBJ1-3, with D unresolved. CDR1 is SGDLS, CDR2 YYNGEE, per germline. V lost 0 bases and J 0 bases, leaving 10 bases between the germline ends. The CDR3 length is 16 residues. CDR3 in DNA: TGTGCCAGCAGCGTAGGATCGGCCCTCTCTGGAAACACCATATATTTT. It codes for CASSVGSALSGNTIYF.

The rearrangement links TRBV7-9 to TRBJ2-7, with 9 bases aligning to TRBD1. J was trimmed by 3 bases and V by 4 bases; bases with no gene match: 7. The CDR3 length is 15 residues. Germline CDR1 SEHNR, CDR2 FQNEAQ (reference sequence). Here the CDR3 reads CASSSDRGYHYEQYF. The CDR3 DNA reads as TGTGCCAGCAGCTCCGACAGGGGGTATCACTACGAGCAGTACTTC. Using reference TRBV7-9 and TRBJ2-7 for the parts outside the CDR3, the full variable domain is DTGVSQNPRHKITKRGQNVTFRCDPISEHNRLYWYRQTLGQGPEFLTYFQNEAQLEKSRLLSDRFSAERPKGSFSTLEIQRTEQGDSAMYLCASSSDRGYHYEQYFGPGTRLTVT.

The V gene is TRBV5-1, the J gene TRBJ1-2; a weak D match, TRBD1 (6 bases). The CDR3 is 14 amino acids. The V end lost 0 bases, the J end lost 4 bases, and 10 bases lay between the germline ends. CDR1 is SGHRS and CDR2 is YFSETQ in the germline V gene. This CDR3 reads CASSLVDSPYGYTF. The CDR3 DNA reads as TGCGCCAGCAGCTTGGTGGACAGCCCCTATGGCTACACCTTC.

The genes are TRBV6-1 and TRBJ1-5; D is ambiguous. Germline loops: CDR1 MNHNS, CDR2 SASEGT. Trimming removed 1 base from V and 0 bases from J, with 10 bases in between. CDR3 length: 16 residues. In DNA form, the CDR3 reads TGTGCCAGCAGTGAAGAGGCTGGATATAGCAATCAGCCCCAGCATTTT. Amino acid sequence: CASSEEAGYSNQPQHF.

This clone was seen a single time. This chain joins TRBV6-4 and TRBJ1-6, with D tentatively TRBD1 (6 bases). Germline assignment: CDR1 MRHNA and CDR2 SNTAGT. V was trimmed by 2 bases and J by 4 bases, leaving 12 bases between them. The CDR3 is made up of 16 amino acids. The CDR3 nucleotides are TGTGCCAGCAGTGACCCCGTGGACAGTTATAATTCACCCCTCCACTTT. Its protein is CASSDPVDSYNSPLHF.

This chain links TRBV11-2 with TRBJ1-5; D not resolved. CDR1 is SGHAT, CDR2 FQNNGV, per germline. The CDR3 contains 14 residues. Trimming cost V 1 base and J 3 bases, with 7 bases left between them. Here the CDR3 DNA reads TGTGCCAGCAGCTTAGTGCTAGTCAATCAGCCCCAGCATTTT. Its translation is CASSLVLVNQPQHF. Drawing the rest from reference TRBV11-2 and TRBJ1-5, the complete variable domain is EAGVAQSPRYKIIEKRQSVAFWCNPISGHATLYWYQQILGQGPKLLIQFQNNGVVDDSQLPKDRFSAERLKGVDSTLKIQPAKLEDSAVYLCASSLVLVNQPQHFGDGTRLSIL.

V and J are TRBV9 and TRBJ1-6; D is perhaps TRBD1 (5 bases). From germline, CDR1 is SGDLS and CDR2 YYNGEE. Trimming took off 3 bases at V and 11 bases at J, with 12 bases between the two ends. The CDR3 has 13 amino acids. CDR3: CASSGTTQAPLHF. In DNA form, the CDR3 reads TGTGCCAGCAGCGGAACCACACAGGCACCCCTCCACTTT.

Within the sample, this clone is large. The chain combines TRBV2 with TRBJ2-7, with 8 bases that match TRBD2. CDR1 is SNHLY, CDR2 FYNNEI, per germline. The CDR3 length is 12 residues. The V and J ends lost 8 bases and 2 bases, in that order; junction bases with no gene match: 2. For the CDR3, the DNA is TGTGCCAGCGGCGGGAGGACCTACGAGCAGTACTTC. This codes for CASGGRTYEQYF.

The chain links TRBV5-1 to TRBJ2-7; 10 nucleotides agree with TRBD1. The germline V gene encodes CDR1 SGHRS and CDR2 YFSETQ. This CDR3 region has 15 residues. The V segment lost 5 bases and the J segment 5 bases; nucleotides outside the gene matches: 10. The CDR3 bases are TGCGCCAGCAGTATCGAGGACAGGGGGACCAACGAGCAGTACTTC. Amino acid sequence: CASSIEDRGTNEQYF.

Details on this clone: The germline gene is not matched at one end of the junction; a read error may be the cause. The CDR3 DNA reads as TGTGCTAGCAGCTTAGATCGGACAGGGGAAGCTTTCTTT. Amino acid sequence: CASSLDRTGEAFF. The V and J genes are TRBV7-7 and TRBJ1-1; 8 bases match TRBD1. The CDR3 sequence is 13 residues long. Germline CDR1 and CDR2: SSHAT and FNYEAQ (reference sequence).

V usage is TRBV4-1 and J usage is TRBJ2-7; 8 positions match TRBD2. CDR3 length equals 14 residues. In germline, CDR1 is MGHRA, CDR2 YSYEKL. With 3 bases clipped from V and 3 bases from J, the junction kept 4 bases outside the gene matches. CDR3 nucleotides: TGCGCCAGCAGCCAGGGGCGGGGGGACTACGAGCAGTACTTC. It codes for CASSQGRGDYEQYF.

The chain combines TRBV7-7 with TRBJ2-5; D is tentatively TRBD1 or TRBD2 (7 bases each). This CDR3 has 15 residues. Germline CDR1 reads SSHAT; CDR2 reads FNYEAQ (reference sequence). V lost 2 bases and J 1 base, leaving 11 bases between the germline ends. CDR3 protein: CASSLSGTAQETQYF. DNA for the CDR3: TGTGCCAGCAGCTTAAGCGGGACAGCCCAAGAGACCCAGTACTTC.

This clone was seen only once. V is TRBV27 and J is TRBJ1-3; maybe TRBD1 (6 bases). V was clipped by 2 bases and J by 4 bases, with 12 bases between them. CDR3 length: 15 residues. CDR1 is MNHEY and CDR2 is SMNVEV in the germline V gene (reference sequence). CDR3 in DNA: TGTGCCAGCAGTTTACAGGGGTTCCCAGGAAACACCATATATTTT. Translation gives CASSLQGFPGNTIYF.

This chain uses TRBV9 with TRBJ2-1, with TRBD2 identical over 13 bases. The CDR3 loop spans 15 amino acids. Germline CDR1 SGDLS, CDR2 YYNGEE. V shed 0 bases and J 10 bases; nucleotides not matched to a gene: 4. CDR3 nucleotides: TGTGCCAGCAGCGTAGACGGACTAGCGGGGGCCGAGCAGTTCTTC. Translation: CASSVDGLAGAEQFF.

The DNA of the CDR3 is TGTGCCAGCAGTCGGACAGGGGGTTTGGGCGAGCAGTACTTC. Translated: CASSRTGGLGEQYF. The J gene is TRBJ2-7, the V gene TRBV2; 10 bases match TRBD1. Germline lookup yields CDR1 SNHLY and CDR2 FYNNEI. The CDR3 length is 14 residues. Trimming removed 5 bases from V and 6 bases from J; junction bases left unmatched: 7.

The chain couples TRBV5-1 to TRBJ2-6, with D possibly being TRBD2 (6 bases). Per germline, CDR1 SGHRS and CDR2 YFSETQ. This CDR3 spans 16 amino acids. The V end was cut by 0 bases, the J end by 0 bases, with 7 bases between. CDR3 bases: TGCGCCAGCAGCTTGGCGGGGGACTCTGGGGCCAACGTCCTGACTTTC. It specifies CASSLAGDSGANVLTF.

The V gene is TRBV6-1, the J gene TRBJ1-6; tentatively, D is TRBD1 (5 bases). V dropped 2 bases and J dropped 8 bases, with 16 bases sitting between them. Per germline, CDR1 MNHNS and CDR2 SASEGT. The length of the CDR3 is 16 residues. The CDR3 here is CASSELERGRYSPLHF. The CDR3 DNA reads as TGTGCCAGCAGTGAACTGGAGAGGGGAAGGTATTCACCCCTCCACTTT.

DNA of the CDR3: TGTGCCAGCAGGCGGACAGCTAGCTCCTACAATGAGCAGTTCTTC. Translating it yields CASRRTASSYNEQFF. The chain joins TRBV27 to TRBJ2-1; D is perhaps TRBD1 (6 bases). Germline V lookup: CDR1 MNHEY, CDR2 SMNVEV (reference sequence). V dropped 6 bases and J dropped 0 bases, with 12 bases sitting between them. The length of the CDR3 is 15 residues.

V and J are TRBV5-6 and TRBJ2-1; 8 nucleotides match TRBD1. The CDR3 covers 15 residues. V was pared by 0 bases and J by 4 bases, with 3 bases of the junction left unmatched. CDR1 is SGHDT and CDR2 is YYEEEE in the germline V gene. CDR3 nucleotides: TGTGCCAGCAGCTTGGATGGGACAGGATACAATGAGCAGTTCTTC. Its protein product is CASSLDGTGYNEQFF.

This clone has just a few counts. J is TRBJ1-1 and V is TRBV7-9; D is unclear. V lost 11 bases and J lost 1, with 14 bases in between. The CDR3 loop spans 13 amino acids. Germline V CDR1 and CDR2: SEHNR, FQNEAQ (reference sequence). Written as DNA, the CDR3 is TGTGCCGTATCACCCCCAGAGAACACTGAAGCTTTCTTT. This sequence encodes CAVSPPENTEAFF.

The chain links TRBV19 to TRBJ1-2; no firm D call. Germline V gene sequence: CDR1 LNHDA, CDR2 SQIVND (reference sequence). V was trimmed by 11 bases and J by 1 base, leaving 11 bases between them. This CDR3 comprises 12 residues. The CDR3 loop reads CASVSNNYGYTF. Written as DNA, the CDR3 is TGTGCCTCCGTGTCTAATAACTATGGCTACACCTTC.

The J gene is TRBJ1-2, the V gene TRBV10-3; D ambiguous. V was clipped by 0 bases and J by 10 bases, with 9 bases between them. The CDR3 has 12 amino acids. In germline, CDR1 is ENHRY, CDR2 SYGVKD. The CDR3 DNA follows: TGTGCCATCAGTGAGTCGCGGAGCTACTACACCTTC. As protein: CAISESRSYYTF.

The CDR3 loop reads CANSPNTGELFF. The CDR3, as DNA: TGTGCTAACAGCCCGAACACCGGGGAGCTGTTTTTT. The chain carries TRBV6-6 and TRBJ2-2; no clear D gene. Looked up from germline, CDR1 is MNHNY and CDR2 is SVGAGI (reference sequence). The CDR3 totals 12 residues.

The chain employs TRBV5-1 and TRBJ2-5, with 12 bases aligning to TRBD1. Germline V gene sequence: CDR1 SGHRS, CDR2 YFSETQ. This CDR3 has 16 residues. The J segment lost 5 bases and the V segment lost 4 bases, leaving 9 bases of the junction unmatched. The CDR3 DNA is TGCGCCAGCAGCCAAACGGGACAGGGGGCAGGGGAGACCCAGTACTTC. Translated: CASSQTGQGAGETQYF.